A selection of T cell receptor beta chains follows, all from one sample in a study of CD8 T cells in ankylosing spondylitis. TCRdb analysed the 5' RACE reads with MiXCR anew, one entry per CDR3 protein. The sample shows roughly 350,000 distinct CDR3 sequences, around 7.6% of them seen only once. The sample comprised blood, either unsorted or a sorted T cell fraction (not recorded which). The receptors originated from a male donor with ankylosing spondylitis. Both conserved end residues are part of each CDR3. Each record gives: clone size, J gene, D gene, V gene, CDR3 protein, CDR3 DNA. A D gene is named only where the DNA matches it firmly. Not every row has a clone size; where given, it reads once, few, many or a size class.

abundance: -
j_gene: TRBJ1-1
d_gene: TRBD1
v_gene: TRBV29-1
CDR3aa: CSVARQGSTEAFF
CDR3nt: TGCAGCGTGGCCAGACAGGGGAGCACTGAAGCTTTCTTT

abundance: many
j_gene: TRBJ1-2
d_gene: -
v_gene: TRBV24-1
CDR3aa: CATSENSYGYTF
CDR3nt: TGTGCCACCAGTGAGAATTCCTATGGCTACACCTTC

abundance: many
j_gene: TRBJ1-2
d_gene: TRBD1
v_gene: TRBV29-1
CDR3aa: CSAPRQGNYGYTF
CDR3nt: TGCAGCGCCCCCAGACAGGGGAACTATGGCTACACCTTC

abundance: many
j_gene: TRBJ2-7
d_gene: -
v_gene: TRBV29-1
CDR3aa: CSALVDEQYF
CDR3nt: TGCAGCGCCCTAGTGGACGAGCAGTACTTC

abundance: few
j_gene: TRBJ2-7
d_gene: -
v_gene: TRBV6-1
CDR3aa: CASRPGGFRAAGVYEQYF
CDR3nt: TGTGCCAGCAGGCCAGGGGGTTTCCGTGCGGCGGGAGTATACGAGCAGTACTTC

abundance: few
j_gene: TRBJ2-6
d_gene: -
v_gene: TRBV2
CDR3aa: CASSEWGSGANVLTF
CDR3nt: TGTGCCAGCAGTGAATGGGGCTCTGGGGCCAACGTCCTGACTTTC

abundance: -
j_gene: TRBJ1-5
d_gene: -
v_gene: TRBV3-1
CDR3aa: CASCQGGADQPQHF
CDR3nt: TGTGCCAGCTGCCAAGGGGGAGCAGACCAGCCCCAGCATTTT

abundance: few
j_gene: TRBJ1-4
d_gene: TRBD1
v_gene: TRBV20-1
CDR3aa: CSARGWTGNEKLFF
CDR3nt: TGCAGTGCTAGAGGCTGGACAGGGAATGAAAAACTGTTTTTT

abundance: many
j_gene: TRBJ2-7
d_gene: -
v_gene: TRBV7-3
CDR3aa: CASSPMAGYWYEQYF
CDR3nt: TGTGCCAGCAGCCCCATGGCGGGGTATTGGTACGAGCAGTACTTC

abundance: -
j_gene: TRBJ1-3
d_gene: -
v_gene: TRBV5-5
CDR3aa: CASRWRLPGNTIYF
CDR3nt: TGTGCCAGCAGATGGAGGCTCCCTGGAAACACCATATATTTT

abundance: -
j_gene: TRBJ2-2
d_gene: -
v_gene: TRBV19
CDR3aa: CASSQTGGAGELFF
CDR3nt: TGTGCCAGTAGTCAAACCGGGGGTGCCGGGGAGCTGTTTTTT